This T cell receptor beta chain came from a study of T cell clonotyping in hematopoietic cell transplantation. Findings and limits, study-wide: Graft donor and pretransplant recipient Inverse Simpson Index values predicted broader posttransplant TCR diversity.

Germline V lookup: CDR1 SGHDT, CDR2 YYEEEE. With 2 bases removed from V and 2 bases from J, the gap between germline ends came to 8 bases. This CDR3 is built from 14 residues. This clone has a handful of counts. What it recognizes is unknown. Only in-frame clones appear in the TCRdb table, and some are missing; sequencing was by immunoSEQ multiplex PCR. Of about 9,000 clones listed, about 75% are singletons. The clonotype comes from a female patient in her forties or fifties who had an allogeneic stem cell transplant from a related donor, so the T cells may come from the graft donor. Some clones in this sample may be carry-over from other donors' samples. The chain joins TRBV5-6 to TRBJ2-1; D is unresolved. The input for sequencing was peripheral blood mononuclear cells, taken 180 days after allogeneic stem cell transplant. The DNA for the CDR3 is TGTGCCAGCAGCTTCTTGGTTACCTACAATGAGCAGTTCTTC. Translated, it gives CASSFLVTYNEQFF.